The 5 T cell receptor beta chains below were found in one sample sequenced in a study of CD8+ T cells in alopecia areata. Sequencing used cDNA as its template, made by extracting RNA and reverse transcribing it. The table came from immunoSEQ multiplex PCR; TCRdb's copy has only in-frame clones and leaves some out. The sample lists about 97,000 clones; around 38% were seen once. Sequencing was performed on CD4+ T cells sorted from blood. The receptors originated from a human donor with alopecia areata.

The CDR3 loop reads CASSPGTGAEAFF. For the CDR3, the DNA is TGTGCCAGCAGTCCGGGGACAGGGGCTGAAGCTTTCTTT. The J gene is TRBJ1-1, the V gene TRBV28, with 10 nucleotides matching TRBD1. In germline, CDR1 is MDHEN, CDR2 SYDVKM. The CDR3 runs 13 residues. Trimming took 5 bases from V and 6 from J; bases not matched to a gene: 3.

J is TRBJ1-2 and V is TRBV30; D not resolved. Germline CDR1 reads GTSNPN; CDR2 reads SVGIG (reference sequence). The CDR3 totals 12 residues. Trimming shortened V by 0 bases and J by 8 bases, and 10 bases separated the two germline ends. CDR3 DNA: TGTGCCTGGAGTGTATGGGAAGACGGCTACACCTTC. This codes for CAWSVWEDGYTF.

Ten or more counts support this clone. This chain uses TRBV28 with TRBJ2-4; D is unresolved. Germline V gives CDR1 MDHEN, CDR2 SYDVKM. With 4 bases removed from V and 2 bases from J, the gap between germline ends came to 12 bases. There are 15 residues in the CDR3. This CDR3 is CASSSPTVSKNIQYF. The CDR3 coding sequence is TGTGCCAGCAGTTCCCCGACCGTATCCAAAAACATTCAGTACTTC.

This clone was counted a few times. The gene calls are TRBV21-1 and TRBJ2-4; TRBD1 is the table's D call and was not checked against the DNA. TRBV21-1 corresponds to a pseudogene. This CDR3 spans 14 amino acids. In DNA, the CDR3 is TGTGCCAGCAGCGGCCCTGGAGCCAAAAACATTCAGTACTTC. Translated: CASSGPGAKNIQYF.

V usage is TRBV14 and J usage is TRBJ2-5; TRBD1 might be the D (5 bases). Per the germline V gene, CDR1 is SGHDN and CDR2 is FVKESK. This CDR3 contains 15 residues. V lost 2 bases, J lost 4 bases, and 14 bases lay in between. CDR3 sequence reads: CASSQWIGDLETQYF. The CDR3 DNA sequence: TGTGCCAGCAGCCAATGGATAGGGGATCTAGAGACCCAGTACTTC.